Shown below are 28 T cell receptor beta chains from a single sample sequenced in a study of long-term antiretroviral therapy in people with HIV. Version v3.0 of the immunoSEQ assay ran at survey level. The protocol was immunoSEQ multiplex PCR, while the TCRdb copy is restricted to in-frame clones and leaves out a portion. The table has 28,000 or so clones, around four fifths seen once. Sample: unsorted PBMCs, taken 1.5 years before starting antiretroviral therapy. The receptors were sampled from a man younger than 35 with HIV.

The chain is built from TRBV6-1 and TRBJ1-1; D is unresolved. The CDR3 covers 12 residues. Germline values: CDR1 MNHNS, CDR2 SASEGT. The V end was cut by 9 bases, the J end by 0 bases, with 8 bases between. The CDR3 here is CASRTVNTEAFF. Written as DNA, the CDR3 is TGTGCCAGTAGGACGGTGAACACTGAAGCTTTCTTT.

This chain uses TRBV6-6 with TRBJ2-1, with 12 bases identical to TRBD2. The CDR3 runs to 15 residues. Germline CDR1 is MNHNY and CDR2 is SVGAGI (reference sequence). J lost 7 bases, V lost 5 bases, and 6 bases had no gene match. DNA of the CDR3: TGTGCCAGCAGTCCTAGCGGGGGGGCCGGGAATGAGCAGTTCTTC. Its protein is CASSPSGGAGNEQFF.

The chain carries TRBV7-2 and TRBJ2-7; D might be TRBD1 or TRBD2, each matching 5 bases. CDR1 and CDR2 from the germline V gene are SGHTA and FQGNSA. V was shortened by 4 bases and J by 4 bases, with 8 bases between the two germline ends. The CDR3 is 12 amino acids. This CDR3 reads CASSWDAYEQYF. The DNA of the CDR3 is TGTGCCAGCAGCTGGGACGCTTACGAGCAGTACTTC. The whole variable domain, remainder taken from reference TRBV7-2 and TRBJ2-7, is GAGVSQSPSNKVTEKGKDVELRCDPISGHTALYWYRQSLGQGLEFLIYFQGNSAPDKSGLPSDRFSAERTGGSVSTLTIQRTQQEDSAVYLCASSWDAYEQYFGPGTRLTVT.

This clone was seen once. The V call is TRBV13, the J call TRBJ2-2, with 7 bases matching TRBD2. Germline CDR1 is PRHDT and CDR2 is FYEKMQ (reference sequence). Unmatched junction bases numbered 12, after V lost 0 bases and J lost 5 bases. The CDR3 is made up of 18 amino acids. The CDR3 here is CASSLGALAGEGTGELFF. The CDR3 region has the DNA TGTGCCAGCAGCTTAGGCGCCCTGGCGGGAGAAGGAACCGGGGAGCTGTTTTTT.

This clone has a handful of counts. The CDR3 nucleotides read TGTGCCAGCAGTTCACAGGGTTTTTTCTCTGGAAACACCATATATTTT. This codes for CASSSQGFFSGNTIYF. The rearrangement uses TRBV6-6 and TRBJ1-3, with D maybe TRBD1 (6 bases). The CDR3 consists of 16 residues. CDR1 and CDR2 (germline): MNHNY, SVGAGI (reference sequence). V gave up 4 bases and J gave up 0 bases, with 13 bases separating them.

J is TRBJ2-7 and V is TRBV18; 8 bases line up with TRBD1. The germline V gene encodes CDR1 KGHSH and CDR2 LQKENI. This CDR3 has 16 amino acids. V dropped 1 base and J dropped 9; count of bases not matched to a gene: 14. The CDR3 DNA is TGTGCCAGCTCACCACGATCGGACAGGGTGAAAAGCGGGCAGTACTTC. Amino acid sequence: CASSPRSDRVKSGQYF.

The genes are TRBV18 and TRBJ1-1; 7 positions match TRBD1. The CDR3 has 20 amino acids. CDR1 KGHSH and CDR2 LQKENI come from the germline V gene. V was pared by 4 bases and J by 0 bases, with 20 bases of the junction left unmatched. The CDR3, as DNA: TGTGCCAGCTCACATGAGGAGTTTGGGACAGCAGGTAACATGAACACTGAAGCTTTCTTT. Its protein is CASSHEEFGTAGNMNTEAFF.

This clone was counted between two and nine times. The CDR3 nucleotides are TGTGCCAGCAGCCCAACTGGACAGGCTAATGAAAAACTGTTTTTT. It yields the protein CASSPTGQANEKLFF. The V gene is TRBV11-2, the J gene TRBJ1-4; 7 bases map to TRBD1. Germline loops: CDR1 SGHAT, CDR2 FQNNGV. J gave up 3 bases and V 5 bases, and 6 bases lay outside the gene matches. This CDR3 has 15 amino acids.

The CDR3 nucleotides are TGCGCCAGCAGCCTAAAGCAAACGGGGGTCACAGTGGGGGAAAAACTGTTTTTT. It yields the protein CASSLKQTGVTVGEKLFF. The chain is built from TRBV4-1 and TRBJ1-4; a weak D match, TRBD1 (5 bases). Per germline, CDR1 MGHRA and CDR2 YSYEKL. The CDR3 loop spans 18 amino acids. The germline V and J ends were trimmed by 4 bases and 8 bases, with 26 bases remaining between them.

The chain employs TRBV27 and TRBJ2-5, with D maybe TRBD2 (6 bases). The V gene's germline CDR1 is MNHEY and CDR2 SMNVEV (reference sequence). With 0 bases removed from V and 10 bases from J, the gap between germline ends came to 21 bases. There are 16 residues in the CDR3. CDR3 sequence reads: CASSLSGGPSKKGQYF. The CDR3 DNA is TGTGCCAGCAGTTTATCGGGAGGTCCCTCCAAGAAAGGCCAGTACTTC.

This chain connects TRBV27 to TRBJ2-1; no clear D. Trimming took off 0 bases at V and 0 bases at J, with 6 bases between the two ends. The germline CDR1 and CDR2 sequences are MNHEY and SMNVEV (reference sequence). CDR3 length equals 15 residues. CDR3 sequence (DNA): TGTGCCAGCAGTTTATCAAGTCTCTCCTACAATGAGCAGTTCTTC. This gives the protein CASSLSSLSYNEQFF.

The table lists this clone with a count of one. CDR3 loop: CASSLWASGSMGNEQFF. The CDR3 DNA reads as TGTGCCAGCTCCTTGTGGGCTAGCGGGAGTATGGGCAATGAGCAGTTCTTC. The chain employs TRBV18 and TRBJ2-1, with TRBD2 identical over 10 bases. The CDR3 loop spans 17 amino acids. J was trimmed by 6 bases and V by 6 bases; bases with no gene match: 14. Germline V CDR1 and CDR2: KGHSH, LQKENI.

The chain employs TRBV5-5 and TRBJ2-7; tentative D call: TRBD2 (5 bases). The V end was cut by 6 bases, the J end by 3 bases, with 19 bases between. The CDR3 consists of 15 residues. Per the germline V gene, CDR1 is SGHKS and CDR2 is YYEKEE (reference sequence). CDR3 sequence: CASIATGPRGYEQYF. For the CDR3, the DNA is TGTGCCAGCATCGCTACCGGGCCACGGGGCTACGAGCAGTACTTC.

V usage is TRBV19 and J usage is TRBJ1-3, with D perhaps TRBD1 (5 bases). V dropped 4 bases and J dropped 4 bases, with 14 bases sitting between them. This CDR3 is built from 15 residues. Germline CDR1 and CDR2: LNHDA and SQIVND (reference sequence). The CDR3 DNA follows: TGTGCCAGTAGTAGCTCGCAGGGTATCGGAAACACCATATATTTT. It specifies CASSSSQGIGNTIYF.

This chain joins TRBV6-5 and TRBJ2-7; unclear D gene. V lost 0 bases to trimming and J lost 3 bases, with 9 bases between them. Germline V gene lookup returns CDR1 MNHEY and CDR2 SVGAGI. The CDR3 runs to 14 residues. CDR3 coding DNA: TGTGCCAGCAGTTACTCGGGTCAGATCTACGAGCAGTACTTC. Its translation: CASSYSGQIYEQYF.

The chain carries TRBV12-5 and TRBJ2-1, with 12 bases matching TRBD2. Losses at the gene ends were 4 bases for V and 9 bases for J; bases not matched to a gene: 4. The CDR3 is 14 amino acids. The V gene's germline CDR1 is LGHNT and CDR2 FRNRAP. The CDR3: CASGSSGGAGEQFF. CDR3 coding DNA: TGTGCTAGTGGTTCTAGCGGGGGGGCCGGTGAGCAGTTCTTC.

The rearrangement joins TRBV4-2 to TRBJ1-1; 7 bases fit TRBD1. The V gene's germline CDR1 is LGHNA and CDR2 YNFKEQ. The length of the CDR3 is 15 residues. The V segment lost 3 bases and the J segment 2 bases; nucleotides outside the gene matches: 6. The CDR3 reads CASSQNRGINTEAFF. CDR3 DNA sequence: TGTGCCAGCAGCCAGAACAGGGGCATAAACACTGAAGCTTTCTTT.

The V and J genes are TRBV7-8 and TRBJ2-7, with 8 nucleotides matching TRBD2. J lost 6 bases, V lost 6 bases, and 13 bases had no gene match. The V gene's germline CDR1 is SGHVS and CDR2 FQNEAQ. The CDR3 is 15 amino acids. CDR3 protein: CASSAWAGGLREQYF. For the CDR3, the DNA is TGTGCCAGCAGTGCCTGGGCGGGGGGTCTCCGCGAGCAGTACTTC.

In its sample, this clone ranks as medium-sized. The chain is built from TRBV25-1 and TRBJ2-7, with 7 bases matching TRBD1. Germline CDR1 is MGHDK and CDR2 is SYGVNS. The CDR3 contains 11 residues. The junction had 2 bases not matched to a gene; V was cut back by 10 bases and J by 2 bases. The CDR3 DNA follows: TGTGCCACAGGACAGGCCTACGAGCAGTACTTC. It translates to CATGQAYEQYF.

The chain joins TRBV11-2 to TRBJ1-2; D gene unclear. The CDR3 sequence is 13 residues long. V lost 5 bases and J lost 2, with 9 bases in between. In germline, CDR1 is SGHAT, CDR2 FQNNGV. The CDR3, as DNA: TGTGCCAGCAGCCTACACAAGAACTATGGCTACACCTTC. Translation gives CASSLHKNYGYTF.

The chain uses TRBV10-3 and TRBJ2-1; TRBD1 or TRBD2 may be the D gene (5 bases each). Germline CDR1 is ENHRY and CDR2 is SYGVKD. Trimming took off 6 bases at V and 1 base at J, with 7 bases between the two ends. This CDR3 comprises 13 residues. CDR3 sequence (DNA): TGTGCCATCAGAGGGGAGTCCTACAATGAGCAGTTCTTC. It translates to CAIRGESYNEQFF.

In the case of this clone: The junction shows a germline mismatch at one end, possibly a read error. V is TRBV25-1 and J is TRBJ2-2; D gene uncertain. The CDR3 extends over 13 amino acids. CDR1 and CDR2 from the germline V gene are MGHDK and SYGVNS. The CDR3 spells CASSILNTGELFF. DNA of the CDR3: TGTGCCAGCAGTATACTAAACACGGGGGAGCTGTTTTTT.

This CDR3 reads CASSEERDGGIYEQYF. The DNA for the CDR3 is TGTGCCAGCAGTGAAGAAAGGGACGGGGGCATTTACGAGCAGTACTTC. The chain joins TRBV6-1 to TRBJ2-7; perhaps D is TRBD1 or TRBD2 (6 bases each). Germline V gene data show CDR1 as MNHNS and CDR2 as SASEGT. V was clipped by 1 base and J by 4 bases, with 17 bases between them. The CDR3 loop spans 16 amino acids.

J is TRBJ2-2 and V is TRBV7-8; TRBD2 is a possible D gene (5 bases). Germline V gene data show CDR1 as SGHVS and CDR2 as FQNEAQ. V lost 1 base, J lost 8 bases, and 20 bases lay in between. The CDR3 length is 17 residues. The CDR3 DNA follows: TGTGCCAGCAGCTTAGGTCCCGTGGGATTAGCGAAAGGGGAGCTGTTTTTT. Amino acid sequence: CASSLGPVGLAKGELFF.

The chain recombines TRBV11-2 with TRBJ2-5; TRBD1 matches at 7 bases. The CDR3 loop spans 14 amino acids. V shed 5 bases and J 5 bases; nucleotides not matched to a gene: 8. CDR1 and CDR2 from the germline V gene are SGHAT and FQNNGV. CDR3 protein: CASSPTTGWETQYF. The CDR3 nucleotides read TGTGCCAGCAGCCCGACGACAGGGTGGGAGACCCAGTACTTC. Full variable domain (rest looked up from reference TRBV11-2 and TRBJ2-5): EAGVAQSPRYKIIEKRQSVAFWCNPISGHATLYWYQQILGQGPKLLIQFQNNGVVDDSQLPKDRFSAERLKGVDSTLKIQPAKLEDSAVYLCASSPTTGWETQYFGPGTRLLVL.

In this sample, this clone turned up once. This sequence joins TRBV6-5 and TRBJ1-2, with 8 bases lining up with TRBD1. Looked up from germline, CDR1 is MNHEY and CDR2 is SVGAGI. Trimming cost V 7 bases and J 4 bases; bases outside gene matches: 5. The CDR3 spans 13 residues. The CDR3 nucleotides read TGTGCCAGCACCCAGGGGGCGGGCTATGGCTACACCTTC. Its protein product is CASTQGAGYGYTF.

The chain has TRBV6-6 and TRBJ2-7; D remains unclear. V gave up 6 bases and J gave up 3 bases, with 3 bases separating them. Germline lookup yields CDR1 MNHNY and CDR2 SVGAGI (reference sequence). This CDR3 is 10 amino acids long. CDR3 residues: CASRRYEQYF. The CDR3 nucleotides are TGTGCCAGCAGGCGCTACGAGCAGTACTTC.

The chain employs TRBV6-5 and TRBJ2-5; 7 positions match TRBD1. Germline V gives CDR1 MNHEY, CDR2 SVGAGI. The length of the CDR3 is 13 residues. V dropped 6 bases and J dropped 0; count of bases not matched to a gene: 1. The CDR3 DNA sequence: TGTGCCAGCAGCGGGACAGACCAAGAGACCCAGTACTTC. Translation gives CASSGTDQETQYF.